This T cell receptor (beta chain) is from a study of technical replicates of blood from a handful of donors. Sequencing used immunoSEQ multiplex PCR; TCRdb keeps in-frame clones, though not all of them. The table lists under 85,000 clones, approximately 96% of them singletons. The CDR3 contains 15 residues. V lost 1 base and J lost 3; bases outside the gene matches: 1. The germline gives CDR1 SNHLY, CDR2 FYNNEI. The sample taken for sequencing was T cells isolated from PBMCs. This clonotype originated in a human donor in good health. This chain connects TRBV2 to TRBJ2-2, with 8 nucleotides matching TRBD2. CDR3 DNA sequence: TGTGCCAGCAGTGAAGGCGGGGGGTACACCGGGGAGCTGTTTTTT. Residues: CASSEGGGYTGELFF.